The next 3 T cell receptor beta chains were all read from a single sample in a study of T cell repertoires in aging, cancer and after chemotherapy (dated by TCRdb to the late 2010s). Instead of sorted cells or RNA, genomic DNA extracted from peripheral blood served as the source for amplifying TCR beta rearrangements. For sequencing, an Illumina MiSeq was employed. Using a mixed TRB-A/B primer pool, multiplex touch-down PCR amplified rearranged TRB sequences covering the V, D and J segments. TCRdb passed the public sequencing reads through fastp at Q25 and MiXCR, retaining productive beta sequences. Rows with one shared CDR3 protein collapse into an entry with the most common genes and DNA. The sample data list more than 10,000 distinct CDR3 sequences, and approximately 32% of these were observed just once. The leading ten clones occupy 15% to 20% of the sample. Sequences were obtained from blood. The source is a human donor in good health. The donor label of this sample is uncertain.

This chain joins TRBV6-4 and TRBJ2-1; TRBD2 agrees at 8 bases. Per germline, CDR1 MRHNA and CDR2 SNTAGT. V dropped 6 bases and J dropped 0; count of bases not matched to a gene: 4. The CDR3 runs to 15 residues. The CDR3 nucleotides read TGTGCCAGCAGCCCTCTAGCGGGCTCCTACAATGAGCAGTTCTTC. This sequence encodes CASSPLAGSYNEQFF.

This chain connects TRBV10-3 to TRBJ1-1; 9 positions match TRBD1. The CDR3 covers 13 residues. Germline loops: CDR1 ENHRY, CDR2 SYGVKD. V shed 11 bases and J 4 bases; nucleotides not matched to a gene: 8. The CDR3 DNA is TGTGCCTCATCACAGGGGGCTTCCACTGAAGCTTTCTTT. It codes for CASSQGASTEAFF.

Turning to this clonotype: A much larger clone lies one base from this, so it may be a read error. The chain employs TRBV5-1 and TRBJ2-2; possibly TRBD2 for D (6 bases). CDR3 length: 16 amino acids. The germline V gene has CDR1 SGHRS and CDR2 YFSETQ. The CDR3 DNA is TGTGCCAGCAGCTATCCGGGACTGTCGAACACCGGGGAGCTGTTTTTT. Its protein is CASSYPGLSNTGELFF. Filled out from reference TRBV5-1 and TRBJ2-2, the complete variable domain reads KAGVTQTPRYLIKTRGQQVTLSCSPISGHRSVSWYQQTPGQGLQFLFEYFSETQRNKGNFPGRFSGRQFSNSRSEMNVSTLELGDSALYLCASSYPGLSNTGELFFGEGSRLTVL.